A single sample gave rise to the 18 T cell receptor beta chains below, sequenced in a study of CD8+CD57+ T cells in acquired aplastic anemia. Before being chosen for sequencing, patients had shown CD8+CD57+ cell expansion by flow cytometry. Genomic DNA templated the TCR beta VDJ and CDR3 profiling. MiXCR was run by TCRdb on the reads, yielding one entry per CDR3 protein. The sample shows around 220,000 distinct CDR3 sequences, 40% to 60% of them seen only once. The sample consisted of sorted CD4+, CD8+, or CD8+CD57+ T cells (not recorded which) from PBMCs. These receptors all come from a human donor with aplastic anemia.

The rearrangement uses TRBV2 and TRBJ1-5, with a possible D match to TRBD1 (5 bases). The germline V gene has CDR1 SNHLY and CDR2 FYNNEI. There are 14 residues in the CDR3. V lost 7 bases and J lost 0, with 10 bases in between. The CDR3 region is CASMAGTSNQPQHF. The CDR3 DNA sequence: TGTGCCAGCATGGCAGGGACTAGCAATCAGCCCCAGCATTTT.

Comment on this clonotype: Given a much more abundant clone one base away, this may be a read error. The genes are TRBV12-3 or TRBV12-4 and TRBJ2-2; either TRBD1 or TRBD2 may supply D (5 bases each). The CDR3 is 15 amino acids. Trimming stripped 6 bases from V and 5 bases from J, with 16 bases between. The CDR3 region has the DNA TGTGCCAGCAGCCAAACGGGGCCGAGAACCGGGGAGCTGTTTTTT. Translation gives CASSQTGPRTGELFF.

This chain connects TRBV10-3 to TRBJ1-2, with 7 bases that match TRBD1. V was clipped by 2 bases and J by 5 bases; unmatched bases: 8. This CDR3 comprises 15 residues. Germline CDR1 is ENHRY and CDR2 is SYGVKD. This chain's CDR3 is CAISEKTGIRYGYTF. CDR3 in DNA: TGTGCCATCAGTGAGAAGACAGGGATTAGGTATGGCTACACCTTC.

V usage is TRBV6-6 and J usage is TRBJ2-3; D perhaps matches TRBD2 (6 bases). The V and J ends lost 6 bases and 11 bases respectively, with 24 bases between them. CDR3 length equals 15 residues. Germline V lookup: CDR1 MNHNY, CDR2 SVGAGI (reference sequence). CDR3 nucleotide sequence: TGTGCCAGCAGCTCGGGTCACGGGGGACGGGATGAGCAGTATTTT. Translation: CASSSGHGGRDEQYF.

Comment on this clonotype: This sequence may be a read error, since a much larger clone differs from it by one base. The V call is TRBV9, the J call TRBJ2-2; D unclear. Germline CDR1 SGDLS, CDR2 YYNGEE. The germline V and J ends were trimmed by 4 bases and 6 bases, with 19 bases remaining between them. The CDR3 totals 16 residues. The CDR3 nucleotides read TGTGCCAGCAGCTCCCCGGGCCATCGTAACGCCGGGGAGCTGTTTTTT. Its protein product is CASSSPGHRNAGELFF.

This clonotype was counted only a few times. This may arise from a read error, as a much more abundant clone is one base away. The chain links TRBV11-2 to TRBJ2-7; D unresolved. Germline CDR1 is SGHAT and CDR2 is FQNNGV. This CDR3 is 15 amino acids long. In nucleotides, the CDR3 is TGTGTCAGCAGCCCAAGTTACATCCGCTCCTACGAGCAGTACTTC. Protein sequence: CVSSPSYIRSYEQYF. Combining the CDR3 with reference TRBV11-2 and TRBJ2-7 gives the whole variable domain EAGVAQSPRYKIIEKRQSVAFWCNPISGHATLYWYQQILGQGPKLLIQFQNNGVVDDSQLPKDRFSAERLKGVDSTLKIQPAKLEDSAVYLCVSSPSYIRSYEQYFGPGTRLTVT.

The chain has TRBV5-1 and TRBJ1-6; the D gene is possibly TRBD1 (6 bases). V was shortened by 1 base and J by 7 bases, with 15 bases between the two germline ends. Germline V gene lookup returns CDR1 SGHRS and CDR2 YFSETQ. The CDR3 spans 16 residues. Here the CDR3 DNA reads TGCGCCAGCAGCTTGCTGACGGGACAAGGAAATTCACCCCTCCACTTT. Amino acid sequence: CASSLLTGQGNSPLHF.

Concerning this clonotype itself: Lacking the conserved final phenylalanine or tryptophan, this CDR3 likely reflects a read error. This chain links TRBV7-2 with TRBJ2-7; 8 bases align to TRBD1. The length of the CDR3 is 14 residues. Germline V CDR1 and CDR2: SGHTA, FQGNSA. This CDR3 reads CAGSLNRGDHEQYS. In DNA form, the CDR3 reads TGTGCCGGCAGCTTAAACAGGGGGGACCACGAGCAGTACTCC.

This chain connects TRBV18 to TRBJ1-1, with D possibly being TRBD1 (5 bases). The CDR3 runs to 15 residues. Germline V gives CDR1 KGHSH, CDR2 LQKENI. V was pared by 3 bases and J by 1 base, with 12 bases between. CDR3: CASSPSWGENTEAFF. The CDR3 nucleotides read TGTGCCAGCTCACCTTCCTGGGGGGAGAACACTGAAGCTTTCTTT. Variable domain in full (rest from reference TRBV18 and TRBJ1-1): NAGVMQNPRHLVRRRGQEARLRCSPMKGHSHVYWYRQLPEEGLKFMVYLQKENIIDESGMPKERFSAEFPKEGPSILRIQQVVRGDSAAYFCASSPSWGENTEAFFGQGTRLTVV.

This clonotype has at least ten counts. The rearrangement joins TRBV7-9 to TRBJ2-3, with TRBD1 identical over 9 bases. V lost 5 bases to trimming and J lost 4 bases; unmatched junction nucleotides: 7. Germline-derived CDR1 and CDR2 are SEHNR and FQNEAQ (reference sequence). The CDR3 totals 15 residues. The CDR3 nucleotides read TGTGCCAGCAGCCCGGCCGGGACAGGGTCAGATACGCAGTATTTT. Translation: CASSPAGTGSDTQYF.

The chain is built from TRBV24-1 and TRBJ2-3, with TRBD2 matching 13 bases. The CDR3 has 16 residues. The germline gives CDR1 KGHDR, CDR2 SFDVKD. The ends lost 3 bases at V and 5 bases at J; junction bases unmatched: 4. The CDR3 coding sequence is TGTGCCACCAGTGATCCCCGACTAGCGGGGGGAGATACGCAGTATTTT. This encodes CATSDPRLAGGDTQYF.

About this clonotype: Here the CDR3 omits its conserved ending phenylalanine or tryptophan, so a read error is the likely source. The DNA is left out, because the CDR3 cannot be placed on it with certainty; the CDR3 is given as TCRdb lists it. The gene calls are TRBV7-3 and TRBJ2-5; TRBD1 reflects the table's D call only, with no check against the DNA. The CDR3 adds up to 8 amino acids, both ends counted. CDR1 SGHTA and CDR2 FQGTGA come from the germline V gene. Here the CDR3 reads CASSLERT.

This clonotype was counted many times. The V call is TRBV19, the J call TRBJ2-7; D possibly uses TRBD1 or TRBD2 (5 bases each). CDR1 is LNHDA and CDR2 is SQIVND in the germline V gene (reference sequence). The length of the CDR3 is 14 residues. The ends were cut back, 1 base at V and 1 base at J, with 8 bases in the middle. The CDR3 loop is CASSIVGVSYEQYF. CDR3 coding DNA: TGTGCCAGTAGTATAGTGGGGGTGTCCTACGAGCAGTACTTC.

As for this clonotype: This is likely a read error, given that the CDR3 carries no conserved phenylalanine or tryptophan at its end. V gene TRBV5-6 combines with J gene TRBJ1-2; D is possibly TRBD1 (5 bases). Germline V CDR1 and CDR2: SGHDT, YYEEEE. CDR3 size: 16 residues. V lost 0 bases and J 6 bases, leaving 18 bases between the germline ends. The CDR3: CASSLGVVGTRDGYTL. The CDR3 coding sequence is TGTGCCAGCAGCTTGGGTGTGGTGGGGACGAGGGATGGCTACACCCTC.

Comments on this clonotype: An end of the junction differs from the germline gene, which may be a read error. This chain uses TRBV12-3 or TRBV12-4 with TRBJ2-1; possible D gene TRBD2, 5 bases. This CDR3 spans 15 amino acids. The CDR3 is CASSPTSGATYEQFF. CDR3 coding DNA: TGCGCCAGCAGTCCCACCAGCGGAGCAACCTACGAGCAGTTCTTC.

J is TRBJ2-7 and V is TRBV25-1; 8 nucleotides align to TRBD2. This CDR3 is 18 amino acids long. The trim removed 2 bases at V and 2 bases at J, leaving 14 bases unmatched. CDR1 MGHDK and CDR2 SYGVNS come from the germline V gene. This chain's CDR3 is CASSERRAKSGGPYEQYF. Written as DNA, the CDR3 is TGTGCCAGCAGTGAACGACGAGCCAAAAGCGGGGGCCCCTACGAGCAGTACTTC.

This clonotype was detected a few times. The chain has TRBV18 and TRBJ1-6; D gene uncertain. The length of the CDR3 is 16 residues. Germline CDR1 is KGHSH and CDR2 is LQKENI. Trimming took off 1 base at V and 5 bases at J, with 12 bases between the two ends. CDR3 amino acids: CASSPQITTDNSPLHF. The CDR3 nucleotides are TGTGCCAGCTCACCACAAATTACGACGGATAATTCACCCCTCCACTTT.

This clonotype occurred a few times. The rearrangement links TRBV2 to TRBJ2-7, with D possibly matching TRBD2 (5 bases). With 2 bases removed from V and 6 bases from J, the gap between germline ends came to 14 bases. The V gene's germline CDR1 is SNHLY and CDR2 FYNNEI. CDR3 size: 14 residues. This CDR3 reads CASSELAVVSEQYF. CDR3 nucleotides: TGTGCCAGCAGTGAACTAGCTGTTGTCTCCGAGCAGTACTTC.